This T cell receptor (beta chain) originates from a study of cytomegalovirus exposure and HLA in healthy donors (dated by TCRdb to 2017 to 2019). About the study as a whole: In an earlier analysis of fewer than 750 of the donors, about 260 Gb of sequence data and 90 million to 120 million unique TCR beta sequences from 150 million to 200 million T cells were reported. Besides the first cohort of about 730 subjects, a separate validation cohort made up of over 100 different subjects was used. Of the roughly 400 genotyped donors, approximately 82% fell in the genetic ancestry cluster associated with self-reported Caucasian donors. Donor age, sex, ethnicity and CMV serostatus were compiled together with the repertoire data. Every discovery cohort repertoire had been produced on one sequencing platform. High-throughput TCR immunosequencing, statistical association of individual TCRs with disease status, and machine learning were combined to predict cytomegalovirus infection status. The number of donors typed differed by locus, with about 629-640 for A, B, C, DRB1 and DQB1, approximately 500 for DQA1, approximately 570 for DPA1, and approximately 470 for DPB1. Rather than using new phenotypic data, the later analysis identified candidate immune exposures from TCR beta sequences and from how often those sequences occurred across donors. The study profiled the T cell repertoires of 666 subjects by immunosequencing and related them to cytomegalovirus serostatus. Roughly 290 gigabases of sequencing data and around 80 million unique TCR sequences made up an early release that covered approximately 620 HLA-typed donors. Because of strong linkage in the cohort, 5 or 6 DR-DQ haplotypes were treated as single units for association and clustering. The study aimed to test whether cataloging public T cell receptors could reveal signatures of past pathogen exposure. A later genetic analysis used genome-wide SNP genotypes for about 65% of the 666 donors, treating that subset as a discovery cohort. To decide whether each TCR beta V gene segment behaved as functional or pseudogenic, an earlier analysis of approximately 590 of the donors relied on high-throughput TCR beta sequencing. Among 398 genotyped donors of the cohort, an average of roughly 230,000 unique TCR beta nucleotide sequences was sequenced per donor, of which about 19% were non-productive. A later analysis re-examined previously published TCR beta repertoires from more than 650 donors and added high-resolution HLA genotyping to investigate patterns of TCR occurrence. HLA typing covered class I and class II loci at four-digit resolution. The paper as a whole reports these results and caveats: Broadly in line with IMGT annotations, most TCR beta V segments showed up in productive rearrangements about 87% or about 30% of the time in an earlier analysis of 587 of the donors. Three of the identified cytomegalovirus-associated TCR beta chains were confirmed in vitro to be specific for cytomegalovirus antigens. A cluster of highly shared sequence variants was judged likely to represent a technical artifact of the sequencing pipeline. A later analysis reported that several top co-occurrence clusters appeared linked to parvovirus B19, influenza, CMV and Epstein-Barr virus. Compared with equally common non-associated chains, HLA-associated TCR beta chains in a later analysis were more clonally expanded and had lower generation probabilities. The authors suggested that the approach could potentially be extended to other disease states and immunological phenotypes. This cohort had only TCR beta chains sequenced, and the lack of alpha or paired-chain data limited which features could be detected. Roughly uniform sequencing depth across donors was assumed in presence/absence analyses, although this assumption may not hold. Because some donors lacked HLA typing at each locus, the association tests relied only on the typed subset. When HLA alleles, especially DR and DQ, strongly co-occurred, attributing TCR associations to individual alleles was difficult. The classifier was reported to diagnose cytomegalovirus status with high specificity and sensitivity in both the original and validation cohorts. CMV serostatus was the only immune exposure information available for the cohort. A further reported finding was that TCR beta sequences accurately predicted the HLA-A and HLA-B alleles for most subjects in the first cohort. In the study, some 160 TCR beta chains were listed as associated with cytomegalovirus. Seventeen rarely observed V segments, including chromosome 9 orphons, were excluded from the earlier analysis of about 500 of the donors because counts were too low. Correlated functional status among segregating V segments might reflect linkage disequilibrium, but an unknown experimental factor could not be ruled out. Specific HLA alleles were associated with around 18,000 TCR beta sequences at a false discovery rate of 0.05 in a later analysis. V-gene and J-gene trimming of TCR beta chains was associated with a missense DCLRE1C variant in a later genetic analysis, and the association was replicated in an independent cohort. Compared with the roughly 670-donor mean, donors in an Asian-associated ancestry cluster had fewer N-insertions in productive TCRs, according to a later genetic analysis. According to a later analysis, most CMV-associated TCR beta chains appeared to be HLA-restricted, and the HLA associations seemed to be driven largely by CMV exposure. Some IMGT-functional V segments, including TRBV6-2 and TRBV6-3, could not be distinguished by the 87-base-pair reads and were therefore excluded. While some public TCRs were present in many individuals, most TCR sequences turned up only very rarely across donors. In a later analysis, the rate of TCR association differed among HLA loci, with DRB1 alleles having the most associated TCRs and HLA-C alleles having the fewest.

The cohort comprised several hundred healthy bone marrow donors. All cohort members were sampled while nominally healthy, although unrecorded immune exposures were likely present. The donor was CMV seropositive and was included in the group of around 300 seropositive cohort members. Every donor gave a peripheral blood sample, and the peripheral blood mononuclear cells from that sample were used for TCR beta sequencing. Genomic DNA was extracted from the blood cell samples with the Qiagen DNeasy Blood Extraction Kit. The germline V gene provides CDR1 MDHEN and CDR2 SYDVKM. V gives up 6 bases and J gives up 8 bases, and the segment between their germline ends measures 10 bases. From cysteine to phenylalanine, the CDR3 is 11 amino acids long. Only the CDR3 part of the read is kept: 33 bases, read in frame from the first base. Concerning this clone itself: Its antigen specificity is not known. No base quality values were provided; no much bigger clone lies one nucleotide off.

Library creation used the immunoSEQ multiplex PCR assay. The multiplex PCR relied on a mix of 60 forward primers for TCR Vbeta segments and 13 reverse primers for TCR Jbeta segments. The CDR3 region of rearranged TCR beta genes was amplified from genomic DNA by a multiplex PCR assay. Amplified TCR beta libraries were sequenced as 87-base-pair reads on the Illumina HiSeq System. From the authors' description of their analysis: In a later analysis, about 80 million unique TCR beta chains were counted across the 690 or so repertoires, and around 10 million of these chains were shared by at least two donors. A nearest-neighbor algorithm error-corrected the raw reads and collapsed the reads into unique sequences, merging closely related sequences to remove PCR and sequencing errors. CDR3 sequences were aligned to IMGT reference sequences to assign V, D and J gene segments. For a sequence to be retained, a match of at least six nucleotides was required to both a V gene segment and a J gene segment. Rearrangements were called productive when the CDR3 lacked stop codons and stayed in frame with V and J; all others were non-productive. Following IMGT convention, CDR3 was defined as the stretch from the second conserved V-encoded cysteine up to the conserved J-encoded phenylalanine. The earlier analysis of about 590 of the donors excluded sequences that lacked an unambiguous match to a single V gene segment. In an earlier analysis of 587 of the donors, V segments were called functional above 56.7% productive rearrangements and were called segregating when the between-donor standard deviation exceeded 5%. A statistical classification framework was built to diagnose cytomegalovirus status from the catalog of TCR beta chain sequences. V and J gene assignment, in a later analysis, came from comparing TCR nucleotide sequences with IMGT/GENE-DB human TR gene sequences. Using the TCRdist pipeline, a later analysis assigned CDR3 sequences along with most-parsimonious VDJ recombination scenarios. In a later analysis, each TCR beta chain was defined by its CDR3 amino acid sequence together with its V-gene family, and reads without a unique V-gene family were excluded. A later analysis removed 550 to 650 highly shared, low-generation-probability nucleotide sequences to deal with suspected cross-contamination and a sequencing artifact. A later analysis calculated a clonal expansion index for each public chain from normalized within-repertoire ranks of inferred template counts. In a later analysis, generation probabilities were computed with a VDJ recombination model fitted to out-of-frame rearrangements, and the resulting probabilities were checked against IGoR. In a later analysis, hypergeometric tests were used to score TCR-TCR, TCR-HLA and TCR-CMV co-occurrence, with a repertoire-size bias correction applied to TCR pairs. A later analysis estimated false discovery rates by permuting HLA or CMV assignments 20 times. A later analysis grouped co-occurring TCRs with DBSCAN, adding TCRdist sequence similarity when clustering within HLA-allele-positive subsets. Co-occurrence clustering excluded repertoires with fewer than 30,000 or more than 120,000 public chains, plus five with anomalous nucleotide sharing. TCRdb carries this immuneACCESS record with in-frame sequences only. Its versions omit some clonotypes, under half of them owing to an unresolved V gene in the studies checked, with the rest unexplained. The V and J calls and clone size were taken over from that table, and D and trimming were inferred from the DNA. The sample has 90,000 to 150,000 clones on record, 60% to 85% of them singletons. The ten biggest clones cover 3.3% of the sample.

This chain joins TRBV28 to TRBJ1-2; no confident D gene assignment can be made. Sample: PBMCs. This TCR derives from a young woman in good health and CMV-seropositive. The bases are TGTGCCAGCAGACAGTCCGTCGGCTACACCTTC. This gives the protein CASRQSVGYTF.